This T cell receptor (beta chain) is drawn from a study of blood T cell repertoires in COVID-19. The overall study: T cells, B-cell-depleted T cells, or PBMCs provided the cDNA or gDNA that served as material.

Trimming shortened V by 2 bases and J by 5 bases, and 10 bases separated the two germline ends. CDR1 MNHEY and CDR2 SVGAGI come from the germline V gene. This CDR3 is built from 13 residues. Source study methods: Reference gene primer amplification gave estimated nucleated cell counts. The repertoire was sequenced with immunoSEQ multiplex PCR; TCRdb's copy has only in-frame clones and lacks some. Clone size and the V and J calls come from that table; the DNA yielded D and trimming. The sample lists approximately 140,000 clones; 70% to 80% were seen once. This clone was recorded only once. Sample: peripheral blood. V usage is TRBV6-5 and J usage is TRBJ2-7; tentative D call: TRBD1 (6 bases). The clonotype originates from a man between 50 and 59 years old with acute or convalescent COVID-19. The CDR3 sequence: CASSYGAGDEQYV. CDR3 in DNA: TGTGCCAGCAGTTACGGGGCAGGGGACGAGCAGTACGTC.